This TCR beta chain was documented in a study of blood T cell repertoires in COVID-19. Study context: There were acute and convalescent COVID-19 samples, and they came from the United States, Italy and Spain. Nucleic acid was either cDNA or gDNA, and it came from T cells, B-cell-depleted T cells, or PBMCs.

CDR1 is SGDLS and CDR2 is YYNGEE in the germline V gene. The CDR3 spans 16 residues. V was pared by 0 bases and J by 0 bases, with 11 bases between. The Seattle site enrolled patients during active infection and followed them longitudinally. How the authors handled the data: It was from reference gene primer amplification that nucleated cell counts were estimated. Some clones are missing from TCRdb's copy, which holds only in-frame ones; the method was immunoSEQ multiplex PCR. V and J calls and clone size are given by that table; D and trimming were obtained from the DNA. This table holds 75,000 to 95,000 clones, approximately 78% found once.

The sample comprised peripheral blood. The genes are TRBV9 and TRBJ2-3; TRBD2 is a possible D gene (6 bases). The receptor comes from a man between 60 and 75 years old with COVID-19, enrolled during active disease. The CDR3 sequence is CASSVAPGGSTDTQYF. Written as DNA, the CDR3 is TGTGCCAGCAGCGTAGCTCCCGGGGGAAGCACAGATACGCAGTATTTT. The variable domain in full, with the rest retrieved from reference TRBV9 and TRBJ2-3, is DSGVTQTPKHLITATGQRVTLRCSPRSGDLSVYWYQQSLDQGLQFLIQYYNGEERAKGNILERFSAQQFPDLHSELNLSSLELGDSALYFCASSVAPGGSTDTQYFGPGTRLTVL.